The next 16 T cell receptor beta chains were all read from a single sample in a study of T cell responses to AZD1222 COVID-19 vaccine. Profiled with immunoSEQ multiplex PCR; TCRdb holds only in-frame clones, not every one. The sample has roughly 140,000 clones, around 90% seen once. The sample consisted of peripheral blood, taken 28 days after the second AZD1222 dose. These TCRs come from an adult who received the AZD1222 COVID-19 vaccine.

This chain uses TRBV5-1 with TRBJ2-1; TRBD2 is a possible D gene (6 bases). CDR1 is SGHRS and CDR2 is YFSETQ in the germline V gene. CDR3 length: 16 amino acids. Deletions cut 1 base from V and 0 bases from J, with 11 bases between. The CDR3 reads CASSLSDGSSYNEQFF. The CDR3 nucleotides read TGCGCCAGCAGCTTGTCGGACGGGAGCTCCTACAATGAGCAGTTCTTC.

V gene TRBV7-9 combines with J gene TRBJ2-3; D not resolved. The CDR3 consists of 13 residues. Germline V gene data show CDR1 as SEHNR and CDR2 as FQNEAQ (reference sequence). Deletions cut 3 bases from V and 2 bases from J, with 6 bases between. CDR3 sequence: CASSLGDTDTQYF. The CDR3 region has the DNA TGTGCCAGCAGCTTGGGCGACACAGATACGCAGTATTTT.

V and J are TRBV24-1 and TRBJ1-2, with 10 bases that match TRBD1. After removal of 0 bases from V and 4 bases from J, the junction contained 7 bases not matched to a gene. The CDR3 runs to 17 residues. Germline CDR1 and CDR2: KGHDR and SFDVKD. CDR3 loop: CATSDLGGTGVGYGYTF. The CDR3 DNA is TGTGCCACCAGTGATTTGGGCGGGACAGGGGTCGGCTATGGCTACACCTTC.

This chain connects TRBV12-3 or TRBV12-4 to TRBJ1-2; no firm D call. Trimming removed 6 bases at V and 8 bases at J, with 16 bases between. The CDR3 is 13 residues long. CDR3 nucleotides: TGTGCCAGCAGACTTGACGGCCGTCGAGGCTACACCTTC. This sequence encodes CASRLDGRRGYTF.

The genes are TRBV5-1 and TRBJ1-1; D is possibly TRBD1 (5 bases). This CDR3 contains 15 residues. Germline V gene sequence: CDR1 SGHRS, CDR2 YFSETQ. Trimming removed 4 bases at V and 5 bases at J, with 18 bases between. The CDR3 sequence: CASSPDGGRETEAFF. The DNA of the CDR3 is TGCGCCAGCAGCCCGGACGGGGGGAGGGAGACTGAAGCTTTCTTT.

The chain combines TRBV3-1 (or the pseudogene TRBV3-2) with TRBJ2-3, with 11 bases lining up with TRBD1. CDR1 and CDR2 (germline): LGHDT, YNNKEL (reference sequence). J gave up 5 bases and V 4 bases, and 8 bases lay outside the gene matches. This CDR3 is 16 amino acids long. This chain's CDR3 is CASSRKDRGRGDTQYF. CDR3 DNA: TGTGCCAGCAGCCGAAAGGACAGGGGGCGTGGAGATACGCAGTATTTT.

This sequence joins TRBV6-1 and TRBJ1-1, with TRBD1 as a possible D gene (5 bases). Germline V gene sequence: CDR1 MNHNS, CDR2 SASEGT. The ends were cut back, 0 bases at V and 0 bases at J, with 17 bases in the middle. CDR3 size: 18 residues. The CDR3 DNA sequence: TGTGCCAGCAGTGAAGCTCGGGGGGGAGGGTTCATGAACACTGAAGCTTTCTTT. Protein product: CASSEARGGGFMNTEAFF.

The chain links TRBV5-6 to TRBJ1-2; no clear D. Trimming left V 2 bases short and J 4 bases short, with 15 bases between. Per germline, CDR1 SGHDT and CDR2 YYEEEE. This CDR3 is 15 amino acids long. The CDR3 loop reads CASSLLGPPSYGYTF. CDR3 nucleotide sequence: TGTGCCAGCAGCTTACTGGGCCCCCCTAGCTATGGCTACACCTTC.

The chain combines TRBV5-1 with TRBJ1-3; tentatively, D is TRBD1 (5 bases). Germline lookup yields CDR1 SGHRS and CDR2 YFSETQ. The germline V and J ends were trimmed by 4 bases and 1 base, with 12 bases remaining between them. The CDR3 consists of 15 residues. CDR3 in DNA: TGCGCCAGCAGCAACGGAACAGGTTCTGGAAACACCATATATTTT. Protein product: CASSNGTGSGNTIYF.

The chain recombines TRBV6-5 with TRBJ2-7; D may be TRBD2 (5 bases). The germline V gene has CDR1 MNHEY and CDR2 SVGAGI. The ends were cut back, 7 bases at V and 6 bases at J, with 16 bases in the middle. The CDR3 length is 13 residues. CDR3 in amino acids: CASTPTWESEQYF. CDR3 nucleotides: TGTGCCAGCACCCCTACTTGGGAGAGCGAGCAGTACTTC.

This chain links TRBV19 with TRBJ1-2; D may be TRBD1 (5 bases). CDR1 and CDR2 from the germline V gene are LNHDA and SQIVND (reference sequence). The V end lost 7 bases, the J end lost 4 bases, and 13 bases lay between the germline ends. The length of the CDR3 is 13 residues. The CDR3 DNA is TGTGCCAGTAACACAGGACCATCCTATGGCTACACCTTC. The encoded protein is CASNTGPSYGYTF.

The rearrangement uses TRBV6-5 and TRBJ2-1; 14 bases match TRBD2. V lost 0 bases and J lost 10; bases outside the gene matches: 5. The CDR3 spans 16 residues. CDR1 and CDR2 (germline): MNHEY, SVGAGI. The CDR3 sequence is CASSYSRLAGGPEQFF. As DNA, the CDR3 is TGTGCCAGCAGTTACTCACGACTAGCGGGAGGGCCGGAGCAGTTCTTC.

The chain combines TRBV4-1 with TRBJ2-1; 8 bases agree with TRBD2. This CDR3 is 14 amino acids long. After removal of 1 base from V and 10 bases from J, the junction contained 6 bases not matched to a gene. Germline V gene lookup returns CDR1 MGHRA and CDR2 YSYEKL. The CDR3 protein is CASSQVRIAGEQFF. The CDR3 DNA follows: TGCGCCAGCAGCCAAGTTCGGATAGCGGGAGAGCAGTTCTTC.

In this sample, this clone turned up once. The CDR3 is CASSESRRTKQYF. CDR3 bases: TGTGCCAGCAGTGAATCAAGACGGACTAAGCAGTACTTC. The chain carries TRBV25-1 and TRBJ2-7, with D tentatively TRBD2 (6 bases). The germline V and J ends were trimmed by 1 base and 8 bases, with 12 bases remaining between them. The germline V gene has CDR1 MGHDK and CDR2 SYGVNS. This CDR3 spans 13 amino acids.

This chain links TRBV6-5 with TRBJ2-5; possible D gene TRBD2, 5 bases. The V end lost 6 bases, the J end lost 5 bases, and 10 bases lay between the germline ends. Germline-derived CDR1 and CDR2 are MNHEY and SVGAGI. There are 12 residues in the CDR3. CDR3 nucleotides: TGTGCCAGCAGAGCGGTGGAGGAGACCCAGTACTTC. Translation: CASRAVEETQYF.

The J gene is TRBJ2-5, the V gene TRBV27, with TRBD2 identical over 8 bases. Germline V gene sequence: CDR1 MNHEY, CDR2 SMNVEV (reference sequence). Germline trimming cut 3 bases from V and 4 bases from J; bases unmatched to any gene: 1. This CDR3 has 13 amino acids. For the CDR3, the DNA is TGTGCCAGCAGTTTGGCGGGGGGAGAGACCCAGTACTTC. Protein sequence: CASSLAGGETQYF.